This TCR beta chain was recorded in a study of OX40 agonist ivuxolimab in advanced cancers. Here immunoSEQ multiplex PCR was the method, and the copy in TCRdb shows in-frame clones only, minus some. The sample has tens of thousands of clones; 89% are singletons. Trimming stripped 5 bases from V and 4 bases from J, with 17 bases between. Germline V lookup: CDR1 SGHAT, CDR2 FQNNGV. The CDR3 is 15 amino acids. The sample holds a few counts of this clone. The TCR sequence derives from an adult with an advanced solid tumor such as melanoma, head and neck, liver or kidney cancer. The starting material was CD4+ or CD8+ T cells sorted from blood, obtained in a trial of the OX40 agonist ivuxolimab. The rearrangement joins TRBV11-2 to TRBJ2-5, with D perhaps TRBD1 (5 bases). CDR3 DNA sequence: TGTGCCAGCAGCCCCCAGGGTCTTACAGGAGAGACCCAGTACTTC. This sequence encodes CASSPQGLTGETQYF.